The 22 T cell receptor beta chains below all came from one sample that was sequenced in a study of vaccination and CD4 T cells after COVID-19. These TCRs' antigens remain unknown. Described treatment: roughly ten-day PBMC culture with coronavirus spike peptide pools or control peptides (ViraFEST assay). Oncomine TCR Beta short-read sequencing was applied to DNA from cultured CD4+ T cells. TCRdb ran MiXCR on the PCR reads and lists one entry per CDR3 protein. The sample carries about 18,000 distinct CDR3 sequences, roughly 50% recorded once. Sequenced material: CD4+ T cells from blood, cultured in vitro, taken before SARS-CoV-2 vaccination. All receptors derive from a human donor who had recovered from COVID-19.

The chain has TRBV9 and TRBJ2-5; the match to TRBD2 covers 8 bases. CDR1 is SGDLS and CDR2 is YYNGEE in the germline V gene. The CDR3 runs 13 residues. Trimming removed 4 bases from V and 3 bases from J; junction bases left unmatched: 2. The CDR3 sequence is CASSSGGEETQYF. The DNA for the CDR3 is TGTGCCAGCAGCAGCGGGGGAGAAGAGACCCAGTACTTC.

This clonotype appeared a few times. The chain links TRBV20-1 to TRBJ2-5, with no clear D. The V end lost 3 bases, the J end lost 2 bases, and 16 bases lay between the germline ends. The CDR3 has 15 amino acids. In germline, CDR1 is DFQATT, CDR2 SNEGSKA (reference sequence). CDR3 sequence reads: CSASDRRYPQETQYF. For the CDR3, the DNA is TGCAGTGCTAGTGACCGAAGATACCCTCAAGAGACCCAGTACTTC.

This chain connects TRBV6-1 to TRBJ1-5, with 9 nucleotides matching TRBD1. Germline-derived CDR1 and CDR2 are MNHNS and SASEGT. With V trimmed by 6 bases and J by 4 bases, 7 bases remained unmatched. The CDR3 runs to 15 residues. For the CDR3, the DNA is TGTGCCAGCAGCCCTCCGGGACAGGGTAATCAGCCCCAGCATTTT. Its protein product is CASSPPGQGNQPQHF.

This sequence joins TRBV20-1 and TRBJ1-3; D is ambiguous. Deletions cut 1 base from V and 3 bases from J, with 10 bases between. The length of the CDR3 is 14 residues. Germline CDR1 and CDR2: DFQATT and SNEGSKA (reference sequence). The CDR3 here is CSARGQRNGNTIYF. CDR3 DNA: TGCAGTGCTAGAGGACAACGGAATGGAAACACCATATATTTT.

This clonotype was seen a few times. The chain employs TRBV20-1 and TRBJ2-7, with 7 bases matching TRBD1. Trimming took 3 bases from V and 2 from J; bases not matched to a gene: 7. CDR3 length equals 14 residues. CDR1 is DFQATT, CDR2 SNEGSKA, per germline (reference sequence). The DNA of the CDR3 is TGCAGTGCTAGCTTTCCGGGACAGCCCTACGAGCAGTACTTC. As protein: CSASFPGQPYEQYF.

This clonotype has just one count. The rearrangement joins TRBV5-8 to TRBJ1-5; TRBD1 matches at 8 bases. V lost 3 bases to trimming and J lost 6 bases; unmatched junction nucleotides: 11. Germline loops: CDR1 SGHTS, CDR2 YDEGEE. The CDR3 runs 16 residues. For the CDR3, the DNA is TGTGCCAGCAGCTCGCGCATGACAGGGGTTGGTCAGCCCCAGCATTTT. Its protein is CASSSRMTGVGQPQHF.

The V and J genes are TRBV6-2 or TRBV6-3 and TRBJ1-5; 7 nucleotides line up with TRBD1. Losses at the gene ends were 7 bases for V and 3 bases for J; bases not matched to a gene: 9. The CDR3 extends over 15 amino acids. The germline CDR1 and CDR2 sequences are MNHEY and SVGEGT. CDR3 DNA sequence: TGTGCCAGCACAGGGGGGGCTATTAACAATCAGCCCCAGCATTTT. Encoded protein: CASTGGAINNQPQHF.

The J gene is TRBJ1-5, the V gene TRBV7-2, with D perhaps TRBD1 (5 bases). V gave up 5 bases and J gave up 5 bases, with 16 bases separating them. The CDR3 totals 15 residues. Germline V lookup: CDR1 SGHTA, CDR2 FQGNSA. The CDR3 loop reads CASSLGGERYQPQHF. In DNA form, the CDR3 reads TGTGCCAGCAGCCTCGGAGGGGAAAGATATCAGCCCCAGCATTTT. Full variable domain (outside the CDR3, taken from reference TRBV7-2 and TRBJ1-5): GAGVSQSPSNKVTEKGKDVELRCDPISGHTALYWYRQSLGQGLEFLIYFQGNSAPDKSGLPSDRFSAERTGGSVSTLTIQRTQQEDSAVYLCASSLGGERYQPQHFGDGTRLSIL.

The J gene is TRBJ1-2, the V gene TRBV7-9, with a tentative D call TRBD1 (6 bases). The CDR3 extends over 15 amino acids. Deletions cut 6 bases from V and 6 bases from J, with 20 bases between. In germline, CDR1 is SEHNR, CDR2 FQNEAQ (reference sequence). The CDR3 sequence: CASSRPGDSFDGYTF. The CDR3 nucleotides are TGTGCCAGCAGTCGGCCAGGGGACTCTTTTGATGGCTACACCTTC.

The chain has TRBV20-1 and TRBJ1-5; D ambiguous. V was cut by 0 bases and J by 0 bases, with 9 bases left in between. This CDR3 has 15 amino acids. Germline CDR1 is DFQATT and CDR2 is SNEGSKA (reference sequence). The chain's CDR3 is CSARDRLVSNQPQHF. CDR3 nucleotides: TGCAGTGCTAGAGATCGTCTCGTTAGCAATCAGCCCCAGCATTTT.

The CDR3 region is CASSPTSGGRDGYTF. The DNA of the CDR3 is TGTGCCAGCAGCCCCACCAGTGGGGGGAGGGATGGCTACACCTTC. V gene TRBV28 combines with J gene TRBJ1-2; possibly TRBD1 for D (5 bases). Germline V gene sequence: CDR1 MDHEN, CDR2 SYDVKM. Trimming took off 6 bases at V and 6 bases at J, with 20 bases between the two ends. The CDR3 consists of 15 residues.

This chain joins TRBV24-1 and TRBJ1-2; D is unclear. The CDR3 has 14 residues. Germline V gene sequence: CDR1 KGHDR, CDR2 SFDVKD. V lost 4 bases to trimming and J lost 4 bases, with 12 bases between them. CDR3 sequence (DNA): TGTGCCACCAGTGACTACGACACCTCCTATGGCTACACCTTC. Encoded protein: CATSDYDTSYGYTF.

The V gene is TRBV20-1, the J gene TRBJ2-3, with 9 bases matching TRBD2. Germline V CDR1 and CDR2: DFQATT, SNEGSKA (reference sequence). V dropped 2 bases and J dropped 2; count of bases not matched to a gene: 20. This CDR3 is built from 20 residues. The CDR3 protein is CSARSVAGVFTGALTDTQYF. CDR3 DNA sequence: TGCAGTGCTAGATCGGTAGCGGGAGTGTTCACGGGGGCCCTCACAGATACGCAGTATTTT.

This clonotype was seen once. The CDR3 sequence is CASRGGSPLHF. Here the CDR3 DNA reads TGTGCCAGCAGGGGTGGCTCACCCCTCCACTTT. This chain connects TRBV6-4 to TRBJ1-6, with D unresolved. The V gene's germline CDR1 is MRHNA and CDR2 SNTAGT. V lost 6 bases to trimming and J lost 10 bases, with 7 bases between them. There are 11 residues in the CDR3.

This clonotype was observed once. The chain couples TRBV7-9 to TRBJ2-7; the D call may be TRBD1 or TRBD2 (5 bases each). V lost 5 bases, J lost 2 bases, and 16 bases lay in between. The CDR3 consists of 15 residues. Germline V lookup: CDR1 SEHNR, CDR2 FQNEAQ (reference sequence). The CDR3 nucleotides are TGTGCCAGCAGCCAGTACCGGGACGGGACCTACGAGCAGTACTTC. It codes for CASSQYRDGTYEQYF.

This sequence joins TRBV11-2 and TRBJ2-3; D is ambiguous. V was cut by 6 bases and J by 4 bases, with 11 bases left in between. Germline V CDR1 and CDR2: SGHAT, FQNNGV. The CDR3 loop spans 13 amino acids. For the CDR3, the DNA is TGTGCCAGCAGTCCCTTGCCCCCAGATACGCAGTATTTT. This gives the protein CASSPLPPDTQYF.

The chain uses TRBV21-1 and TRBJ1-5; TRBD1 was called by the table and not checked on the DNA. TRBV21-1 is labeled a pseudogene. There are 17 residues in the CDR3. CDR3 nucleotides: TGTGCCAGCGGACAGGGCCTCACCCAAGGGGGCAATCAGCCCCAGCATTTT. Translated: CASGQGLTQGGNQPQHF.

The chain couples TRBV7-2 to TRBJ1-2; D may be TRBD1 (6 bases). Trimming pared 1 base from V and 8 bases from J, leaving 14 bases between. The CDR3 contains 14 residues. Germline V lookup: CDR1 SGHTA, CDR2 FQGNSA. CDR3 sequence reads: CASSLGPFTGGYTF. The CDR3, as DNA: TGTGCCAGCAGCTTAGGCCCGTTTACAGGGGGCTACACCTTC.

The table lists this clonotype with a few counts. V usage is TRBV6-1 and J usage is TRBJ1-1; possible D gene TRBD1, 5 bases. Per germline, CDR1 MNHNS and CDR2 SASEGT. V was cut by 7 bases and J by 7 bases, with 16 bases left in between. This CDR3 has 13 residues. CDR3 sequence (DNA): TGTGCCAGCACCCGGCCGGGACTCTATGAAGCTTTCTTT. Translated: CASTRPGLYEAFF.

V is TRBV27 and J is TRBJ1-2; D perhaps matches TRBD1 (5 bases). The V end was cut by 0 bases, the J end by 2 bases, with 7 bases between. The CDR3 runs to 14 residues. Germline CDR1 MNHEY, CDR2 SMNVEV (reference sequence). The CDR3 reads CASSLSGQNYGYTF. CDR3 nucleotide sequence: TGTGCCAGCAGTTTATCGGGGCAGAACTATGGCTACACCTTC.

This clonotype was observed a few times. The rearrangement joins TRBV27 to TRBJ2-7; D call uncertain. The germline V and J ends were trimmed by 3 bases and 0 bases, with 15 bases remaining between them. This CDR3 is 16 amino acids long. Germline CDR1 is MNHEY and CDR2 is SMNVEV (reference sequence). For the CDR3, the DNA is TGTGCCAGCAGTTTCCGTGGGTCGGCAGACTCCTACGAGCAGTACTTC. The encoded protein is CASSFRGSADSYEQYF.

The chain recombines TRBV7-9 with TRBJ2-5; the D gene is possibly TRBD2 (5 bases). Deletions cut 3 bases from V and 2 bases from J, with 22 bases between. The CDR3 length is 18 residues. Germline V gene data show CDR1 as SEHNR and CDR2 as FQNEAQ (reference sequence). The CDR3 coding sequence is TGTGCCAGCAGCTTGACGGTCATTTGGGAGAAGAGTCAAGAGACCCAGTACTTC. Amino acid sequence: CASSLTVIWEKSQETQYF. The whole variable domain, remainder taken from reference TRBV7-9 and TRBJ2-5, is DTGVSQNPRHKITKRGQNVTFRCDPISEHNRLYWYRQTLGQGPEFLTYFQNEAQLEKSRLLSDRFSAERPKGSFSTLEIQRTEQGDSAMYLCASSLTVIWEKSQETQYFGPGTRLLVL.